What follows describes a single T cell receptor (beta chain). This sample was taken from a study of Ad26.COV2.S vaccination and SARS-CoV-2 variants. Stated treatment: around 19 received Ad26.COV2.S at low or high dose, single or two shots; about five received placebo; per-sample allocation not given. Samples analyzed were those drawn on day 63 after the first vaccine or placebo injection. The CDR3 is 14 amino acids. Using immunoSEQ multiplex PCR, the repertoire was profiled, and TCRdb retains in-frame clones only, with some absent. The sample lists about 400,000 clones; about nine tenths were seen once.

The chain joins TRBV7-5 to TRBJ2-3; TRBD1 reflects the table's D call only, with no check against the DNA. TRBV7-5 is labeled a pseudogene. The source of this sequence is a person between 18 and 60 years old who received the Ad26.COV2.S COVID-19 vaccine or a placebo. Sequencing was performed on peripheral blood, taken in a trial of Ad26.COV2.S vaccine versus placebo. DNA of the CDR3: TGTGTCAGAAGCGGACAGGGTTTCACAGATACGCAGTATTTT. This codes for CVRSGQGFTDTQYF.